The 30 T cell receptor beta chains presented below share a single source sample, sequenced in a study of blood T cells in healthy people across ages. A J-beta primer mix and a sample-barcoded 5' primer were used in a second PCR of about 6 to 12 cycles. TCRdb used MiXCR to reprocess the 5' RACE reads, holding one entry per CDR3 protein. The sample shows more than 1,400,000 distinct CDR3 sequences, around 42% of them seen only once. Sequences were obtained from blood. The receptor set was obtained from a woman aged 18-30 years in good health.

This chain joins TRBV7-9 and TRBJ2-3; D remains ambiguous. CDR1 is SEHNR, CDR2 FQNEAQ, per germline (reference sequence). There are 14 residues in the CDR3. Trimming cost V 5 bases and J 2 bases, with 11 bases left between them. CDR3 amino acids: CASSVDEATDTQYF. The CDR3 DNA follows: TGTGCCAGCAGCGTAGATGAGGCCACAGATACGCAGTATTTT.

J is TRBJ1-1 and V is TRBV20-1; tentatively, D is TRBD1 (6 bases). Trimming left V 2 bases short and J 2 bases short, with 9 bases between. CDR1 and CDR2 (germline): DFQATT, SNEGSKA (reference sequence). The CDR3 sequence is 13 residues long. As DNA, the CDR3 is TGCAGTGCTAGACCACAGGGTAACACTGAAGCTTTCTTT. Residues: CSARPQGNTEAFF.

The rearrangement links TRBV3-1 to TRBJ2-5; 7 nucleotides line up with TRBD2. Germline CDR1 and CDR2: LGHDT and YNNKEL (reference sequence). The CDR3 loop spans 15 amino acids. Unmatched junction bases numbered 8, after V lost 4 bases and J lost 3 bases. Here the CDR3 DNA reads TGTGCCAGCAGCCTAAGCGGGATGGTGGAAGAGACCCAGTACTTC. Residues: CASSLSGMVEETQYF.

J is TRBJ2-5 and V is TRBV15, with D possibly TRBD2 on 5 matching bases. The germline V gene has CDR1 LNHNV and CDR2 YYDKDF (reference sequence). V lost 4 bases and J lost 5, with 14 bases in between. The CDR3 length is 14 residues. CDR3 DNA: TGTGCCACCAGCATATGGGAGCCCCGTGAGACCCAGTACTTC. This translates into CATSIWEPRETQYF.

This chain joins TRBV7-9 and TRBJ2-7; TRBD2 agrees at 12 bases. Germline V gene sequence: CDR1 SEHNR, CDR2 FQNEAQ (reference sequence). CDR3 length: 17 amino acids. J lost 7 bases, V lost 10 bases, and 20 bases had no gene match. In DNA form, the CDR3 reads TGTGCCAACGACGGAAGACTAGCGGGAGTCGACTACAATGAGCAGTACTTC. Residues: CANDGRLAGVDYNEQYF.

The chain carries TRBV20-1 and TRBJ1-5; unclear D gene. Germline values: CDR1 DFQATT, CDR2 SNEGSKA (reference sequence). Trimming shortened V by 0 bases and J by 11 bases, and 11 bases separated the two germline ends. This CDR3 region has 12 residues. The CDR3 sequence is CSARDPEVAQHF. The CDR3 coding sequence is TGCAGTGCTAGAGATCCAGAGGTGGCCCAGCATTTT.

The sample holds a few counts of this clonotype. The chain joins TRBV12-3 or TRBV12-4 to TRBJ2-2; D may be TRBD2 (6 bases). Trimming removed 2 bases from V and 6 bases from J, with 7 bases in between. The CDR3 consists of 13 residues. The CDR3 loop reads CASSLSGAGELFF. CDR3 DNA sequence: TGTGCCAGCAGTTTATCGGGGGCCGGGGAGCTGTTTTTT.

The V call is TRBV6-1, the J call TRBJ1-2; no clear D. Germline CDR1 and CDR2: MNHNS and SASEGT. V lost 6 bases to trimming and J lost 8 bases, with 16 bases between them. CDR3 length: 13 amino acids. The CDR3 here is CASSADDWSGYTF. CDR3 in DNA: TGTGCCAGCAGCGCCGACGACTGGTCGGGCTACACCTTC.

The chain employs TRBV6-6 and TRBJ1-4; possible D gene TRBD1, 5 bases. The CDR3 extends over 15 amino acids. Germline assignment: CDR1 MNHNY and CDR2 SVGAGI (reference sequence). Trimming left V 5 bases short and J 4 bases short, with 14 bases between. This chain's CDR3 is CASSTGTALNEKLFF. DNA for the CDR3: TGTGCCAGCAGTACCGGGACCGCCCTTAATGAAAAACTGTTTTTT.

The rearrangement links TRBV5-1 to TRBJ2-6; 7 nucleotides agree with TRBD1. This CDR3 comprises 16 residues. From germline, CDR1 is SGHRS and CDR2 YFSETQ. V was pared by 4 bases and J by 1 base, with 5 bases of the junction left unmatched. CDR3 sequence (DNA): TGCGCCAGCAGCCCTGGGGACAGTTCTGGGGCCAACGTCCTGACTTTC. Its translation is CASSPGDSSGANVLTF. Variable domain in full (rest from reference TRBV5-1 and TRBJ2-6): KAGVTQTPRYLIKTRGQQVTLSCSPISGHRSVSWYQQTPGQGLQFLFEYFSETQRNKGNFPGRFSGRQFSNSRSEMNVSTLELGDSALYLCASSPGDSSGANVLTFGAGSRLTVL.

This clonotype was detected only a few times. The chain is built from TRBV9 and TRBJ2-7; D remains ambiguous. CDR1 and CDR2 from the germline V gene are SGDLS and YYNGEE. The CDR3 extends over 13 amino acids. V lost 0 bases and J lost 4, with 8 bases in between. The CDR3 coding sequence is TGTGCCAGCAGCGTAGCCCAGAAATACGAGCAGTACTTC. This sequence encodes CASSVAQKYEQYF.

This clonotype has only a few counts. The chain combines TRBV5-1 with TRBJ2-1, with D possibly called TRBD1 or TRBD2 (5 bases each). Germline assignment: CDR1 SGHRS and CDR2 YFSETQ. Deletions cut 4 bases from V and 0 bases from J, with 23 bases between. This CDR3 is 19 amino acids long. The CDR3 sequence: CASSLRSGATKSSYNEQFF. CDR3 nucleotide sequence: TGCGCCAGCAGCCTCCGGTCCGGGGCTACAAAGAGCTCCTACAATGAGCAGTTCTTC.

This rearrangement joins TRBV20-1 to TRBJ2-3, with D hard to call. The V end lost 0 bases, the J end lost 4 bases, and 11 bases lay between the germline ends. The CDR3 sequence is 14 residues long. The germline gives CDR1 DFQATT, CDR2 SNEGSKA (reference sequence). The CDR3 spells CSARDVQAADTQYF. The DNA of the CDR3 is TGCAGTGCTAGAGATGTCCAAGCAGCAGATACGCAGTATTTT.

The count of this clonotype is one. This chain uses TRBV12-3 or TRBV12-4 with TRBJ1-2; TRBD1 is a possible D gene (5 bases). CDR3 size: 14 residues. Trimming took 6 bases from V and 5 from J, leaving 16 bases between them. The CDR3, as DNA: TGTGCCAGCAGGCCCCGGGGCCAGCCGTATGGCTACACCTTC. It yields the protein CASRPRGQPYGYTF.

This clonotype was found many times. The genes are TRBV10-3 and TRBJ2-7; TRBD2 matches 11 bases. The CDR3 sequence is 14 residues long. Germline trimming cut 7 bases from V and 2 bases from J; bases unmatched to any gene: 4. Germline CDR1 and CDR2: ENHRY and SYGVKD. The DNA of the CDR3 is TGTGCCATCATGGGGACTAGCGGAGCCTACGAGCAGTACTTC. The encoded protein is CAIMGTSGAYEQYF.

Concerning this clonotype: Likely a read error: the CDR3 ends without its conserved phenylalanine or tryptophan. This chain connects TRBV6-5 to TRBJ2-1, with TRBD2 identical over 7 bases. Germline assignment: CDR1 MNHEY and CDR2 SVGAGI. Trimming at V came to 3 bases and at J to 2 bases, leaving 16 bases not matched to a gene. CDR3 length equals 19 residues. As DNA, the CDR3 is TGTGCCAGCAGTTATTCCTCGGTCGCTTGGACTAGGACCTACAATGAGCAGTTCCTC. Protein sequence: CASSYSSVAWTRTYNEQFL.

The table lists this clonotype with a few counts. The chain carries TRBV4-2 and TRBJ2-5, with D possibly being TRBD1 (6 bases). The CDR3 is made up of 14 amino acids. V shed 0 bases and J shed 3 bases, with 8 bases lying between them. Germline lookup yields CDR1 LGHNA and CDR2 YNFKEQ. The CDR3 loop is CASSQEPGEETQYF. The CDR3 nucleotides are TGTGCCAGCAGCCAAGAACCAGGGGAAGAGACCCAGTACTTC.

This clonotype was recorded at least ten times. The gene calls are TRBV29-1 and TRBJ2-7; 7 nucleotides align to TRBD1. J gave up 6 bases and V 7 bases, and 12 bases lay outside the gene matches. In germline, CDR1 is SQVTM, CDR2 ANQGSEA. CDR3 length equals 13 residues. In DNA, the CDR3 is TGCAGCGCAGTAACAGGGGCGAAGGGCGAGCAGTACTTC. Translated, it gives CSAVTGAKGEQYF.

The CDR3 spells CASRHTGNTEAFF. In DNA, the CDR3 is TGTGCCAGCAGGCACACGGGAAACACTGAAGCTTTCTTT. The V and J genes are TRBV6-4 and TRBJ1-1, with D uncertain. There are 13 residues in the CDR3. CDR1 is MRHNA and CDR2 is SNTAGT in the germline V gene. Trimming removed 6 bases at V and 2 bases at J, with 10 bases between.

The CDR3 here is CASTSILGEQFF. CDR3 sequence (DNA): TGCGCCAGCACGTCCATACTAGGAGAGCAGTTCTTC. The chain combines TRBV5-1 with TRBJ2-1; possibly TRBD2 for D (5 bases). The V gene lost 6 bases and the J gene lost 10 bases, with 14 bases spanning the gap. Germline V gene data show CDR1 as SGHRS and CDR2 as YFSETQ. The CDR3 runs to 12 residues.

The CDR3 sequence is CASSQVQGSQPQHF. The CDR3 nucleotides are TGCGCCAGCAGCCAAGTTCAGGGGTCTCAGCCCCAGCATTTT. This rearrangement joins TRBV4-1 to TRBJ1-5, with TRBD1 as a possible D gene (6 bases). Germline V gene lookup returns CDR1 MGHRA and CDR2 YSYEKL. The CDR3 is made up of 14 amino acids. Trimming removed 1 base at V and 6 bases at J, with 10 bases between.

The DNA for the CDR3 is TGCAGTGCTATAGGGGCTAGCGGGGGCCTTCCCTCCTACGAGCAGTACTTC. Its protein product is CSAIGASGGLPSYEQYF. The chain couples TRBV20-1 to TRBJ2-7; 10 nucleotides agree with TRBD2. The V gene end was trimmed by 4 bases and the J gene end by 0 bases; junction bases not matched to a gene: 12. The CDR3 is 17 residues long. Germline CDR1 is DFQATT and CDR2 is SNEGSKA (reference sequence).

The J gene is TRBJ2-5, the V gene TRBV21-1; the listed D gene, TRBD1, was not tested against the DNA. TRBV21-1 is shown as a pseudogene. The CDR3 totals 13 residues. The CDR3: CASRKQLRQGPYF. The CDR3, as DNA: TGTGCCAGCAGGAAACAGCTCAGACAGGGGCCGTACTTC.

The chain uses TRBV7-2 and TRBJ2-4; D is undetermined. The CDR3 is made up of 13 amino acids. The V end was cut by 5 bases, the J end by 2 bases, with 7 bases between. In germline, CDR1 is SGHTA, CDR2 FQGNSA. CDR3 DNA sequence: TGTGCCAGCAGCCCCCCGTCCAAAAACATTCAGTACTTC. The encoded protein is CASSPPSKNIQYF.

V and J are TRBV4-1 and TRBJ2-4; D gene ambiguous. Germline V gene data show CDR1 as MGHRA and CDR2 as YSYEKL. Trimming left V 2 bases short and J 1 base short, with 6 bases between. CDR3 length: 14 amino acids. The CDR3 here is CASSQPTAKNIQYF. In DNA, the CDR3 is TGCGCCAGCAGCCAACCTACCGCCAAAAACATTCAGTACTTC.

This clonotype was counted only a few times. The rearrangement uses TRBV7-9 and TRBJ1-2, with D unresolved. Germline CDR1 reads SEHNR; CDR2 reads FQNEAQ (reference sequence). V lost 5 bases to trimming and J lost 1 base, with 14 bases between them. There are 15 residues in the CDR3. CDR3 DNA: TGTGCCAGCAGCACCAGAGAGACACATAACTATGGCTACACCTTC. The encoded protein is CASSTRETHNYGYTF.

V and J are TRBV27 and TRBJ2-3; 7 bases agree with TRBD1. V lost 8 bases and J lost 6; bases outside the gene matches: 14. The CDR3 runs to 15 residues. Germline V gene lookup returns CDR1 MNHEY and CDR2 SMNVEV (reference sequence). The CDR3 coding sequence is TGTGCCAGCCGGTTACAGGGGCTAAGTACGGATACGCAGTATTTT. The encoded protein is CASRLQGLSTDTQYF.

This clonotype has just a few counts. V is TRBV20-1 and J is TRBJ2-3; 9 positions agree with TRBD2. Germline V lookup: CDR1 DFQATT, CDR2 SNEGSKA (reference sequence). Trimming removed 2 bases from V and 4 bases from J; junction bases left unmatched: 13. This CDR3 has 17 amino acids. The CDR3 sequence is CSARSASGASSADTQYF. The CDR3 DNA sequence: TGCAGTGCTAGATCAGCTAGCGGGGCCTCGTCGGCAGATACGCAGTATTTT.

CDR3 in DNA: TGCAGTGCTAGAGACCCCTCTTTTGGGGTCGATGAAAAACTGTTTTTT. Protein sequence: CSARDPSFGVDEKLFF. The J gene is TRBJ1-4, the V gene TRBV20-1; D unclear. The CDR3 runs 16 residues. Germline V gene data show CDR1 as DFQATT and CDR2 as SNEGSKA (reference sequence). With 0 bases removed from V and 6 bases from J, the gap between germline ends came to 17 bases.

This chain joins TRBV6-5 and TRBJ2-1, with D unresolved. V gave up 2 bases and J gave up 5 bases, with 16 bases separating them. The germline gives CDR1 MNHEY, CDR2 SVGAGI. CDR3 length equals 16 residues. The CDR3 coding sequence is TGTGCCAGCAGTTACCGGGCTAGTATAAACAACAATGAGCAGTTCTTC. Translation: CASSYRASINNNEQFF.